The clone carrying this T cell receptor beta chain was seen many times. Its antigen remains unknown. The data originate from a study of molecular identifiers for immune sequencing clone quantification. Findings and limits, study-wide: Spiked-in Jurkat TCR RNA corresponding to one cell was reported as detectable against about 1 million naive cells.

V dropped 4 bases and J dropped 6 bases, with 12 bases sitting between them. The CDR3 contains 13 residues. Germline values: CDR1 GTSNPN, CDR2 SVGIG (reference sequence). The authors built bulk TCR libraries by previously described methods with listed TCR primers. Each CDR3 protein gets one entry after TCRdb re-called the PCR reads with MiXCR. The table includes over 600,000 distinct CDR3 sequences, about 20% detected once. The chain joins TRBV30 to TRBJ2-2; tentatively, D is TRBD2 (5 bases). The sample was naive CD8+ T cells from blood, with Jurkat cell RNA spiked in. Subset of the sample: FACS-sorted CD8+CD4-CCR7+CD45RA+ naive T cells. This clonotype originated in a human donor in good health. Some libraries in this study had Jurkat cell RNA spiked in. Here the CDR3 DNA reads TGTGCCTGGACCGAGGGATCGGCCGGGGAGCTGTTTTTT. Amino acid sequence: CAWTEGSAGELFF.